Listed below are T cell receptor beta chains from one sample, sequenced in a study of regulatory T cells in long-lasting Graves disease. TCRdb re-analysed the multiplex PCR reads in MiXCR, keeping a single row per CDR3 protein. The sample comprises under 300,000 distinct CDR3 sequences, roughly a fifth of which are singletons, and approximately 13% rests with the top ten. Sequencing was performed on peripheral blood mononuclear cells (PBMCs), taken at new diagnosis, from a patient treated with antithyroid drugs. These receptors were taken from a female donor with Graves disease. CDR3s include the opening cysteine and the closing phenylalanine or tryptophan. The D gene is left open where the match is weak. For some rows the clone size is stated as once, few or many, or as a class when expanded; others skip it.

J gene | V gene | clone size | D gene | CDR3 protein | CDR3 DNA
TRBJ2-1 | TRBV6-1 | many | - | CASRSGQPGPSEQFF | TGTGCCAGCAGGTCGGGCCAGCCGGGCCCAAGTGAGCAGTTCTTC
TRBJ2-5 | TRBV6-1 | many | - | CASSPIGTHRGNEGETQYF | TGTGCCAGCAGTCCTATCGGGACTCATAGGGGTAATGAAGGGGAGACCCAGTACTTC
TRBJ1-2 | TRBV7-2 | many | - | CASSLALAAGYTF | TGTGCCAGCAGCTTAGCGTTGGCGGCCGGCTACACCTTC
TRBJ1-4 | TRBV29-1 | - | - | CSVVFGVTNEKLFF | TGCAGCGTTGTTTTCGGGGTAACTAATGAAAAACTGTTTTTT
TRBJ2-3 | TRBV27 | many | TRBD1 | CASSGQGFDTQYF | TGTGCCAGCTCGGGACAGGGTTTTGATACGCAGTATTTT
TRBJ2-7 | TRBV29-1 | - | - | CSVTGPSSYEQYF | TGCAGCGTTACAGGACCGAGCTCCTACGAGCAGTACTTC
TRBJ1-2 | TRBV7-2 | many | TRBD1 | CASSLDRGGGYTF | TGTGCCAGCAGTCTGGACAGGGGTGGTGGCTACACCTTC
TRBJ1-2 | TRBV12-3/TRBV12-4 | many | TRBD1 | CASSHRGNGYTF | TGTGCCAGCAGCCACAGGGGCAATGGCTACACCTTC
TRBJ1-1 | TRBV11-2 | many | - | CASSQDRGFTTEAFF | TGCGCCAGCAGCCAAGATCGAGGGTTTACGACTGAAGCTTTCTTT
TRBJ1-5 | TRBV20-1 | many | - | CSAQRNQHNQPQHF | TGCAGTGCCCAAAGGAATCAGCACAATCAGCCCCAGCATTTT
TRBJ2-1 | TRBV12-5 | - | - | CASGLNLGAGEQFF | TGTGCTAGTGGTTTGAACCTGGGGGCGGGTGAGCAGTTCTTC
TRBJ1-1 | TRBV5-5 | - | - | CASSLALQGGGDTEAFF | TGTGCCAGCAGCTTGGCCCTCCAAGGGGGAGGGGACACTGAAGCTTTCTTT
TRBJ2-2 | TRBV28 | many | - | CAGGLVGELFF | TGTGCCGGGGGGCTAGTCGGGGAGCTGTTTTTT
TRBJ1-4 | TRBV4-3 | few | - | CASRGAEATNEKLFF | TGCGCCAGCAGAGGAGCAGAAGCAACTAATGAAAAACTGTTTTTT
TRBJ2-7 | TRBV6-1 | few | TRBD2 | CACKSQGLAGGRSYEQYF | TGTGCCTGCAAGTCCCAGGGACTAGCGGGGGGCAGATCCTACGAGCAGTACTTC
TRBJ2-2 | TRBV2 | many | - | CASKKGATGELFF | TGTGCCAGCAAAAAAGGGGCCACCGGGGAGCTGTTTTTT
TRBJ1-1 | TRBV12-3/TRBV12-4 | many | - | CASTLGGTEAFF | TGTGCCAGCACCTTGGGGGGAACTGAAGCTTTCTTT
TRBJ1-2 | TRBV11-2 | many | - | CASSPSVALGTGYTF | TGTGCCAGCAGCCCCTCTGTAGCCCTCGGAACCGGCTACACCTTC
TRBJ2-3 | TRBV11-3 | many | TRBD1 | CASSLGTDRAADTQYF | TGTGCCAGCAGCTTAGGGACCGACAGGGCGGCAGATACGCAGTATTTT
TRBJ2-1 | TRBV7-3 | - | - | CASSLNGAVPPNEQFF | TGTGCCAGCAGCTTAAATGGGGCGGTACCTCCCAATGAGCAGTTCTTC
TRBJ2-1 | TRBV7-9 | many | - | CASSLYGNEQFF | TGTGCCAGCAGCCTGTACGGGAATGAGCAGTTCTTC
TRBJ1-1 | TRBV7-2 | many | - | CASHLLGADTEAFF | TGTGCCAGCCACCTTTTGGGGGCGGACACTGAAGCTTTCTTT
TRBJ1-4 | TRBV12-3/TRBV12-4 | - | - | CASSFGEALNEKLFF | TGTGCCAGCAGTTTTGGGGAAGCCCTTAATGAAAAACTGTTTTTT
TRBJ2-7 | TRBV7-2 | many | - | CASSLGGLYEQYF | TGTGCCAGCAGCTTAGGGGGCCTCTACGAGCAGTACTTC
TRBJ2-7 | TRBV5-1 | - | TRBD2 | CASSPSGGLAGYEQYF | TGCGCCAGCAGCCCCTCCGGGGGACTAGCAGGGTACGAGCAGTACTTC
TRBJ1-5 | TRBV10-1 | many | TRBD1 | CASSESGVRGAQHF | TGCGCCAGCAGTGAGTCGGGGGTCAGGGGGGCCCAGCATTTT
TRBJ2-5 | TRBV20-1 | many | TRBD2 | CSARDLAGGLETQYF | TGCAGTGCTAGAGACTTAGCGGGAGGGTTGGAGACCCAGTACTTC
TRBJ2-2 | TRBV7-2 | few | TRBD2 | CASSLKLAGGLNTGELFF | TGTGCCAGCAGCTTAAAACTAGCGGGGGGCCTGAACACCGGGGAGCTGTTTTTT
TRBJ2-1 | TRBV12-3/TRBV12-4 | many | TRBD2 | CASNLERGYNEQFF | TGTGCCAGCAACCTGGAGCGGGGATACAATGAGCAGTTCTTC
TRBJ2-5 | TRBV7-2 | many | TRBD1 | CASSLVGTGKETQYF | TGTGCCAGCAGCTTAGTAGGGACAGGGAAAGAGACCCAGTACTTC
TRBJ1-1 | TRBV7-2 | many | TRBD1 | CASSQTGTVNTEAFF | TGTGCCAGCAGCCAAACCGGGACAGTGAACACTGAAGCTTTCTTT
TRBJ2-7 | TRBV2 | many | - | CASEGPYEQYF | TGTGCCAGCGAGGGCCCCTACGAGCAGTACTTC
TRBJ1-5 | TRBV7-2 | - | - | CASSQTWSNQPQHF | TGTGCCAGCAGCCAAACTTGGAGCAATCAGCCCCAGCATTTT
TRBJ2-7 | TRBV30 | many | TRBD1 | CAWKTGVGYEQYF | TGTGCCTGGAAAACAGGGGTCGGCTACGAGCAGTACTTC
TRBJ1-1 | TRBV18 | many | - | CASSPDGNTEAFF | TGTGCCAGCTCCCCGGACGGTAACACTGAAGCTTTCTTT
TRBJ2-3 | TRBV6-1 | many | - | CASRGEFTDTQYF | TGTGCCAGCAGAGGGGAATTCACAGATACGCAGTATTTT
TRBJ2-5 | TRBV5-1 | many | - | CASSLLHPQETQYF | TGCGCCAGCAGCTTGTTACACCCCCAAGAGACCCAGTACTTC
TRBJ2-2 | TRBV5-1 | many | TRBD1 | CASSFTGGGVMAGELFF | TGCGCCAGCAGCTTCACAGGGGGCGGAGTTATGGCCGGGGAGCTGTTTTTT
TRBJ2-7 | TRBV4-3 | - | TRBD2 | CASSQLAGGMYEQYF | TGCGCCAGCAGCCAACTAGCGGGAGGGATGTACGAGCAGTACTTC
TRBJ1-5 | TRBV6-2/TRBV6-3 | few | - | CASSYSHGRTLGYQPQHF | TGTGCCAGCAGTTACTCGCACGGTCGGACGCTAGGTTATCAGCCCCAGCATTTT
TRBJ2-1 | TRBV29-1 | many | TRBD2 | CSGSRTSGGDNEQFF | TGCAGCGGCTCCCGGACTAGCGGGGGGGACAATGAGCAGTTCTTC
TRBJ2-1 | TRBV4-3 | few | - | CASSYSLVRTPVNFGQFF | TGCGCCAGCAGCTACTCACTAGTCCGGACCCCCGTGAATTTCGGGCAGTTCTTC
TRBJ2-2 | TRBV28 | many | - | CASSFWKGPGELFF | TGTGCCAGCAGTTTTTGGAAGGGGCCCGGGGAGCTGTTTTTT
TRBJ2-7 | TRBV7-2 | many | TRBD1 | CASSSDRGLNEQYF | TGTGCCAGCAGCTCGGACAGGGGGCTCAACGAGCAGTACTTC
TRBJ2-6 | TRBV12-3/TRBV12-4 | few | - | CASSLEEGANVLTF | TGTGCCAGCAGTTTAGAGGAAGGTGCCAACGTCCTGACTTTC
TRBJ2-7 | TRBV5-1 | once | TRBD2 | CASSSGTSGTHYEQYF | TGCGCCAGCAGCTCCGGGACTAGCGGGACACACTACGAGCAGTACTTC
TRBJ2-3 | TRBV6-1 | many | TRBD2 | CASRGERGGYTDTQYF | TGTGCCAGCAGGGGGGAGCGGGGGGGCTACACAGATACGCAGTATTTT
TRBJ2-6 | TRBV11-2 | many | - | CASSRDSLPNVLTF | TGTGCCAGCAGCCGGGACTCCTTGCCAAACGTCCTGACTTTC
TRBJ1-2 | TRBV2 | many | - | CASSESPGGYGYTF | TGTGCCAGCAGTGAGAGTCCGGGCGGCTATGGCTACACCTTC
TRBJ2-1 | TRBV6-1 | many | TRBD1 | CASRRTGVSYNEQFF | TGTGCCAGCAGACGGACAGGGGTGTCCTACAATGAGCAGTTCTTC
TRBJ1-1 | TRBV5-1 | many | TRBD1 | CASTFDRQGAEAFF | TGCGCCAGCACATTCGACCGACAGGGGGCTGAAGCTTTCTTT
TRBJ2-7 | TRBV9 | - | TRBD1 | CASRRGQGGEQYF | TGTGCCAGCAGGAGGGGACAGGGTGGCGAGCAGTACTTC
TRBJ2-7 | TRBV24-1 | - | TRBD1 | CATSPTGTGTYEQYF | TGTGCCACCAGTCCTACCGGGACAGGGACCTACGAGCAGTACTTC